These T cell receptor beta chains were read from a single sample in a study of shared clonotypes between healthy human individuals. The table came from immunoSEQ multiplex PCR; TCRdb's copy has only in-frame clones and leaves some out. The repertoire has more than 900,000 clones, approximately 80% of them found once; the top ten carry more than 0.55%. The sample taken for sequencing was memory CD4+ T cells from PBMCs. These receptors came from a man aged 18 to 29 in good health. Some clones in this sample may be carry-over from other donors' samples. Both conserved end residues are part of each CDR3. A D gene is named only where the DNA matches it firmly. Some rows mark clone size as missing; the rest say once, few, many or name a class of expanded clone.

cdr3_aa: CAWGIYEQYF; cdr3_nt: TGTGCCTGGGGCATTTACGAGCAGTACTTC; j_call: TRBJ2-7; d_call: NA; cdr3_length: 10; v_call: TRBV30; clone_size: NA
cdr3_aa: CASSSPGAGDEKLFF; cdr3_nt: TGTGCCAGCAGTTCTCCGGGGGCCGGTGATGAAAAACTGTTTTTT; j_call: TRBJ1-4; d_call: NA; cdr3_length: 15; v_call: TRBV28; clone_size: NA
cdr3_aa: CASSDSANEQFF; cdr3_nt: TGTGCCAGCAGCGACAGTGCCAATGAGCAGTTCTTC; j_call: TRBJ2-1; d_call: NA; cdr3_length: 12; v_call: TRBV5-4; clone_size: NA
cdr3_aa: CASSPRRGNTEAFF; cdr3_nt: TGTGCCAGCTCACCGAGGAGGGGAAACACTGAAGCTTTCTTT; j_call: TRBJ1-1; d_call: NA; cdr3_length: 14; v_call: TRBV18; clone_size: NA
cdr3_aa: CAITAGGLGYTF; cdr3_nt: TGTGCCATCACGGCTGGGGGCCTAGGCTACACCTTC; j_call: TRBJ1-2; d_call: NA; cdr3_length: 12; v_call: TRBV10-3; clone_size: NA
cdr3_aa: CASSITGQPNWGEQYF; cdr3_nt: TGTGCCAGCAGTATAACGGGACAGCCAAATTGGGGCGAGCAGTACTTC; j_call: TRBJ2-7; d_call: TRBD1; cdr3_length: 16; v_call: TRBV28; clone_size: many
cdr3_aa: CASSLVPDTEAFF; cdr3_nt: TGTGCCAGCAGCTTAGTTCCGGACACTGAAGCTTTCTTT; j_call: TRBJ1-1; d_call: NA; cdr3_length: 13; v_call: TRBV7-9; clone_size: NA
cdr3_aa: CSVGTANTGELFF; cdr3_nt: TGCAGCGTTGGAACTGCGAACACCGGGGAGCTGTTTTTT; j_call: TRBJ2-2; d_call: NA; cdr3_length: 13; v_call: TRBV29-1; clone_size: NA
cdr3_aa: CASSYGLAGGSGQYF; cdr3_nt: TGTGCCAGCAGCTATGGACTAGCGGGAGGGTCGGGGCAGTACTTC; j_call: TRBJ2-7; d_call: TRBD2; cdr3_length: 15; v_call: TRBV7-2; clone_size: NA
cdr3_aa: CASSYSLRVDTEAFF; cdr3_nt: TGTGCCAGCAGTTACTCGCTCAGGGTTGATACTGAAGCTTTCTTT; j_call: TRBJ1-1; d_call: NA; cdr3_length: 15; v_call: TRBV6-5; clone_size: NA
cdr3_aa: CASSLVGQGSYEQYF; cdr3_nt: TGTGCCAGCAGTTTGGTGGGACAGGGATCCTACGAGCAGTACTTC; j_call: TRBJ2-7; d_call: TRBD1; cdr3_length: 15; v_call: TRBV28; clone_size: NA
cdr3_aa: CASGQGQSNQPQHF; cdr3_nt: TGTGCCAGTGGACAGGGTCAGAGCAATCAGCCCCAGCATTTT; j_call: TRBJ1-5; d_call: TRBD1; cdr3_length: 14; v_call: TRBV2; clone_size: NA
cdr3_aa: CASSRATDTQYF; cdr3_nt: TGTGCCAGCAGCCGGGCTACAGATACGCAGTATTTT; j_call: TRBJ2-3; d_call: NA; cdr3_length: 12; v_call: TRBV7-9; clone_size: once
cdr3_aa: CASSPSRGGTRAYEQYF; cdr3_nt: TGTGCCAGCAGCCCCTCACGGGGGGGGACCCGAGCCTACGAGCAGTACTTC; j_call: TRBJ2-7; d_call: TRBD2; cdr3_length: 17; v_call: TRBV7-2; clone_size: NA
cdr3_aa: CASLGGETQYF; cdr3_nt: TGCGCCAGCTTAGGGGGAGAGACCCAGTACTTC; j_call: TRBJ2-5; d_call: NA; cdr3_length: 11; v_call: TRBV5-1; clone_size: NA
cdr3_aa: CASSTGPTRAKNIQYF; cdr3_nt: TGTGCCAGTAGTACCGGACCAACCAGAGCCAAAAACATTCAGTACTTC; j_call: TRBJ2-4; d_call: NA; cdr3_length: 16; v_call: TRBV19; clone_size: NA
cdr3_aa: CASSVVVGAGGYTF; cdr3_nt: TGTGCCAGCAGCGTAGTCGTGGGGGCTGGGGGCTACACCTTC; j_call: TRBJ1-2; d_call: NA; cdr3_length: 14; v_call: TRBV9; clone_size: few
cdr3_aa: CAWRGSSARQFF; cdr3_nt: TGTGCCTGGAGAGGTAGCTCGGCTCGTCAGTTCTTC; j_call: TRBJ2-1; d_call: NA; cdr3_length: 12; v_call: TRBV30; clone_size: NA
cdr3_aa: CASRREPSNQPQHF; cdr3_nt: TGTGCCAGCCGCAGGGAACCTAGCAATCAGCCCCAGCATTTT; j_call: TRBJ1-5; d_call: NA; cdr3_length: 14; v_call: TRBV27; clone_size: once
cdr3_aa: CASIDLAGITEAFF; cdr3_nt: TGTGCCAGCATCGACCTGGCAGGGATTACTGAAGCTTTCTTT; j_call: TRBJ1-1; d_call: NA; cdr3_length: 14; v_call: TRBV7-9; clone_size: few
cdr3_aa: CASSRGQETYEQYF; cdr3_nt: TGTGCCAGCAGCAGGGGACAGGAAACCTACGAGCAGTACTTC; j_call: TRBJ2-7; d_call: TRBD1; cdr3_length: 14; v_call: TRBV5-4; clone_size: NA
cdr3_aa: CASSLTLVSLNEQFF; cdr3_nt: TGTGCCAGCAGCTTAACACTAGTTAGTCTCAATGAGCAGTTCTTC; j_call: TRBJ2-1; d_call: NA; cdr3_length: 15; v_call: TRBV11-2; clone_size: NA
cdr3_aa: CASSLVGGTTYEQYF; cdr3_nt: TGTGCCAGCAGCTTAGTTGGGGGGACGACCTACGAGCAGTACTTC; j_call: TRBJ2-7; d_call: NA; cdr3_length: 15; v_call: TRBV7-2; clone_size: NA
cdr3_aa: CASSQDVGSSYEQYF; cdr3_nt: TGCGCCAGCAGCCAAGATGTCGGGTCCTCCTACGAGCAGTACTTC; j_call: TRBJ2-7; d_call: NA; cdr3_length: 15; v_call: TRBV4-3; clone_size: NA
cdr3_aa: CASSLGTLGNTEAFF; cdr3_nt: TGCGCCAGCAGCTTGGGTACCCTAGGGAACACTGAAGCTTTCTTT; j_call: TRBJ1-1; d_call: NA; cdr3_length: 15; v_call: TRBV5-1; clone_size: NA
cdr3_aa: CATSRDLGAGANVLTF; cdr3_nt: TGTGCCACCAGCAGAGATCTGGGGGCTGGGGCCAACGTCCTGACTTTC; j_call: TRBJ2-6; d_call: NA; cdr3_length: 16; v_call: TRBV15; clone_size: NA
cdr3_aa: CASSFRNYGYTF; cdr3_nt: TGTGCCAGCAGTTTCCGTAACTATGGCTACACCTTC; j_call: TRBJ1-2; d_call: NA; cdr3_length: 12; v_call: TRBV28; clone_size: NA
cdr3_aa: CASSPQGAGATYNEQFF; cdr3_nt: TGTGCCAGCAGCCCACAAGGAGCGGGAGCTACCTACAATGAGCAGTTCTTC; j_call: TRBJ2-1; d_call: TRBD2; cdr3_length: 17; v_call: TRBV9; clone_size: NA
cdr3_aa: CASSFSGGYQETQYF; cdr3_nt: TGCGCCAGCAGCTTCTCAGGGGGTTACCAAGAGACCCAGTACTTC; j_call: TRBJ2-5; d_call: TRBD1; cdr3_length: 15; v_call: TRBV5-1; clone_size: NA
cdr3_aa: CASSSTGSYEQYF; cdr3_nt: TGTGCCAGCAGTTCGACAGGGTCCTACGAGCAGTACTTC; j_call: TRBJ2-7; d_call: TRBD1; cdr3_length: 13; v_call: TRBV5-4; clone_size: once
cdr3_aa: CASSRGLANEQFF; cdr3_nt: TGTGCCAGCAGCCGGGGACTAGCCAATGAGCAGTTCTTC; j_call: TRBJ2-1; d_call: TRBD2; cdr3_length: 13; v_call: TRBV7-2; clone_size: NA
cdr3_aa: CASSLKAGGTDTQYF; cdr3_nt: TGTGCCAGCAGCTTGAAAGCGGGAGGCACAGATACGCAGTATTTT; j_call: TRBJ2-3; d_call: TRBD2; cdr3_length: 15; v_call: TRBV7-9; clone_size: NA
cdr3_aa: CASSTSIQNIQYF; cdr3_nt: TGTGCCAGCAGTACTAGCATCCAAAACATTCAGTACTTC; j_call: TRBJ2-4; d_call: NA; cdr3_length: 13; v_call: TRBV7-2; clone_size: NA
cdr3_aa: CASSSRTGIGYTF; cdr3_nt: TGTGCCAGCAGTTCCCGGACAGGGATCGGCTACACCTTC; j_call: TRBJ1-2; d_call: TRBD1; cdr3_length: 13; v_call: TRBV6-5; clone_size: NA
cdr3_aa: CSVVPGGITDTQYF; cdr3_nt: TGCAGCGTTGTTCCAGGGGGAATCACAGATACGCAGTATTTT; j_call: TRBJ2-3; d_call: TRBD1; cdr3_length: 14; v_call: TRBV29-1; clone_size: NA
cdr3_aa: CASSRKGQGPATEAFF; cdr3_nt: TGTGCCAGCAGTCGTAAGGGACAGGGACCAGCCACTGAAGCTTTCTTT; j_call: TRBJ1-1; d_call: TRBD1; cdr3_length: 16; v_call: TRBV7-2; clone_size: NA
cdr3_aa: CASSLQQGDEAFF; cdr3_nt: TGTGCCAGCAGCCTCCAACAGGGGGATGAAGCTTTCTTT; j_call: TRBJ1-1; d_call: TRBD1; cdr3_length: 13; v_call: TRBV4-2; clone_size: NA
cdr3_aa: CAWSVRTGRMNTEAFF; cdr3_nt: TGTGCCTGGAGTGTACGCACAGGGCGTATGAACACTGAAGCTTTCTTT; j_call: TRBJ1-1; d_call: NA; cdr3_length: 16; v_call: TRBV30; clone_size: NA
cdr3_aa: CASSPTGGYTQYF; cdr3_nt: TGTGCCAGCAGTCCGACAGGGGGCTATACGCAGTATTTT; j_call: TRBJ2-3; d_call: TRBD1; cdr3_length: 13; v_call: TRBV28; clone_size: few
cdr3_aa: CASSPNEGRGTDTQYF; cdr3_nt: TGTGCCAGCAGCCCTAACGAGGGCCGGGGCACAGATACGCAGTATTTT; j_call: TRBJ2-3; d_call: NA; cdr3_length: 16; v_call: TRBV7-9; clone_size: NA
cdr3_aa: CASSEAQLRADQPQHF; cdr3_nt: TGTGCCAGCAGTGAAGCGCAACTGAGAGCTGATCAGCCCCAGCATTTT; j_call: TRBJ1-5; d_call: NA; cdr3_length: 16; v_call: TRBV6-1; clone_size: NA
cdr3_aa: CASSVNRGSNQPQHF; cdr3_nt: TGTGCCAGCAGCGTAAACAGGGGTAGCAATCAGCCCCAGCATTTT; j_call: TRBJ1-5; d_call: TRBD1; cdr3_length: 15; v_call: TRBV7-8; clone_size: NA
cdr3_aa: CASGLNRGKGTGELFF; cdr3_nt: TGTGCTAGTGGTCTGAACAGGGGAAAGGGCACCGGGGAGCTGTTTTTT; j_call: TRBJ2-2; d_call: TRBD1; cdr3_length: 16; v_call: TRBV12-5; clone_size: NA
cdr3_aa: CASSLNSGTQYF; cdr3_nt: TGTGCCAGCAGCCTCAACTCGGGTACGCAGTATTTT; j_call: TRBJ2-3; d_call: NA; cdr3_length: 12; v_call: TRBV7-2; clone_size: NA
cdr3_aa: CASSGTEGSETQYF; cdr3_nt: TGTGCCAGCTCCGGGACAGAAGGTTCAGAGACCCAGTACTTC; j_call: TRBJ2-5; d_call: TRBD1; cdr3_length: 14; v_call: TRBV18; clone_size: NA
cdr3_aa: CARKNAGGYEQYF; cdr3_nt: TGTGCCCGGAAGAATGCGGGAGGGTACGAGCAGTACTTC; j_call: TRBJ2-7; d_call: TRBD2; cdr3_length: 13; v_call: TRBV30; clone_size: NA
cdr3_aa: CASSLSRGAGNTIYF; cdr3_nt: TGTGCCAGCAGTTTATCTAGGGGAGCTGGAAACACCATATATTTT; j_call: TRBJ1-3; d_call: NA; cdr3_length: 15; v_call: TRBV27; clone_size: once
cdr3_aa: CASSSTRTGGNEKLFF; cdr3_nt: TGTGCCAGCAGTTCGACGAGGACAGGGGGGAATGAAAAACTGTTTTTT; j_call: TRBJ1-4; d_call: TRBD1; cdr3_length: 16; v_call: TRBV28; clone_size: many
cdr3_aa: CASSMGGTSGSLQLGDTQYF; cdr3_nt: TGTGCCAGCAGTATGGGGGGGACTAGCGGGAGCCTTCAACTGGGAGATACGCAGTATTTT; j_call: TRBJ2-3; d_call: TRBD2; cdr3_length: 20; v_call: TRBV5-4; clone_size: NA
cdr3_aa: CAISEKQGRTEQYF; cdr3_nt: TGTGCCATCAGTGAAAAACAGGGCCGGACCGAGCAGTACTTC; j_call: TRBJ2-7; d_call: NA; cdr3_length: 14; v_call: TRBV10-3; clone_size: NA
cdr3_aa: CASSAYLSGGIGSAKNIQYF; cdr3_nt: TGTGCCAGCAGTGCTTATCTGTCGGGAGGGATCGGGTCGGCCAAAAACATTCAGTACTTC; j_call: TRBJ2-4; d_call: TRBD2; cdr3_length: 20; v_call: TRBV6-1; clone_size: NA
cdr3_aa: CASSLLAGWSYEQYF; cdr3_nt: TGTGCCAGCAGTTTACTCGCGGGATGGTCCTACGAGCAGTACTTC; j_call: TRBJ2-7; d_call: NA; cdr3_length: 15; v_call: TRBV27; clone_size: NA
cdr3_aa: CASSYGQGAADTQYF; cdr3_nt: TGCGCCAGCAGTTACGGACAGGGGGCTGCAGATACGCAGTATTTT; j_call: TRBJ2-3; d_call: TRBD1; cdr3_length: 15; v_call: TRBV4-1; clone_size: NA
cdr3_aa: CASSVAIPPLNEQFF; cdr3_nt: TGTGCCAGCAGCGTAGCCATCCCCCCGCTCAATGAGCAGTTCTTC; j_call: TRBJ2-1; d_call: NA; cdr3_length: 15; v_call: TRBV9; clone_size: few
cdr3_aa: CASSANLLAQTGELFF; cdr3_nt: TGTGCCAGCAGTGCCAATTTGTTAGCCCAGACCGGGGAGCTGTTTTTT; j_call: TRBJ2-2; d_call: NA; cdr3_length: 16; v_call: TRBV25-1; clone_size: NA